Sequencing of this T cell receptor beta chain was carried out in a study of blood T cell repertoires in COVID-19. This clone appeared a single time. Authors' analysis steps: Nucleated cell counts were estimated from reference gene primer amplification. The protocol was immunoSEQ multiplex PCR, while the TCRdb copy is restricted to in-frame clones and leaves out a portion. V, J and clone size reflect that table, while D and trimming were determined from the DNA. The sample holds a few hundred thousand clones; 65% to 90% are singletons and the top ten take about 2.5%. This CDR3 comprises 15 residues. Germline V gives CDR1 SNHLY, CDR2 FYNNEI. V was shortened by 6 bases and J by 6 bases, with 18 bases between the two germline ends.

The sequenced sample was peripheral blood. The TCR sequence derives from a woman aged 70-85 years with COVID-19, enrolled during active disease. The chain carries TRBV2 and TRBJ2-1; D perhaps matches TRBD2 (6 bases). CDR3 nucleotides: TGTGCCAGCAGGCCTACTAGCCAAGGAGGCAATGAGCAGTTCTTC. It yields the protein CASRPTSQGGNEQFF. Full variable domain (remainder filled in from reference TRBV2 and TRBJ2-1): EPEVTQTPSHQVTQMGQEVILRCVPISNHLYFYWYRQILGQKVEFLVSFYNNEISEKSEIFDDQFSVERPDGSNFTLKIRSTKLEDSAMYFCASRPTSQGGNEQFFGPGTRLTVL.